This T cell receptor beta chain was identified in a study of CD8+ T cells in alopecia areata. Across the study: Patients in the treated group were given tofacitinib by mouth, 5 to 10 mg twice a day.

RNA was isolated and reverse transcribed to cDNA, the sequencing template. Clones were read by immunoSEQ multiplex PCR, and TCRdb kept only the in-frame ones, dropping some. In the table there are fewer than 200,000 clones, around 60% of which are singletons. The CDR3 contains 14 residues. Trimming cost V 4 bases and J 3 bases; bases outside gene matches: 8. Germline V gives CDR1 SQVTM, CDR2 ANQGSEA. Cell sorting on a FACSAria was used to separate CD4+ and CD8+ T cells from the PBMCs. Findings of the study overall: Sequence data from scalp samples additionally include resident alphabeta T cells of normal skin.

About this clone: The antigen remains unidentified.

The source material was CD4+ T cells sorted from blood, sampled at week 0. This TCR was sampled from a human donor with alopecia areata. The chain has TRBV29-1 and TRBJ1-2; 7 bases align to TRBD1. CDR3 sequence: CSVVEGASYYGYTF. The CDR3 DNA follows: TGCAGCGTTGTGGAGGGGGCTAGCTACTATGGCTACACCTTC.